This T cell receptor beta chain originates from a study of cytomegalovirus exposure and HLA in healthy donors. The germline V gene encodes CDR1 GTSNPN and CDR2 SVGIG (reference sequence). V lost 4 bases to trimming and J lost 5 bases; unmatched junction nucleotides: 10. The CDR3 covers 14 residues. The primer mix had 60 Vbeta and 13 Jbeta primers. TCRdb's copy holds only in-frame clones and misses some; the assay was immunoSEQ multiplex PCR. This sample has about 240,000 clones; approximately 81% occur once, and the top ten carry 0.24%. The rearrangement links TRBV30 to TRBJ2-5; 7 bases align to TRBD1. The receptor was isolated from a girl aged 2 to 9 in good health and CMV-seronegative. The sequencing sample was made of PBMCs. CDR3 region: CAWNLRGRGETQYF. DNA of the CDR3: TGTGCCTGGAACTTGAGGGGGCGCGGGGAGACCCAGTACTTC.